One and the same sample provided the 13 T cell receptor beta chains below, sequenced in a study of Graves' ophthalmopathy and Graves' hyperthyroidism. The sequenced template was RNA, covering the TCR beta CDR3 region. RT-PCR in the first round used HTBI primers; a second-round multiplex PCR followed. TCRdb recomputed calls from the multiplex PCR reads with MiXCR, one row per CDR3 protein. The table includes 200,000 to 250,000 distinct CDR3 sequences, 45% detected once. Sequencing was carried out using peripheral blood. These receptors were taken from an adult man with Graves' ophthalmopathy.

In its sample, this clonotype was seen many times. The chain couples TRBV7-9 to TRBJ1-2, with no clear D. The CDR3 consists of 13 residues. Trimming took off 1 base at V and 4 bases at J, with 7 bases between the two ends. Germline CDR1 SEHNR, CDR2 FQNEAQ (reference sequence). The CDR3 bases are TGTGCCAGCAGCTTAGTCGTCGGCTATGGCTACACCTTC. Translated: CASSLVVGYGYTF.

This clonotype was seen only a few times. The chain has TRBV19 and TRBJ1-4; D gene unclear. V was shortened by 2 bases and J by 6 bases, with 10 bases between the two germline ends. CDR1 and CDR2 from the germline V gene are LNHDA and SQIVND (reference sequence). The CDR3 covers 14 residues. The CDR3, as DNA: TGTGCCAGTAGTATAAATGGGCCTGATGAAAAACTGTTTTTT. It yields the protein CASSINGPDEKLFF.

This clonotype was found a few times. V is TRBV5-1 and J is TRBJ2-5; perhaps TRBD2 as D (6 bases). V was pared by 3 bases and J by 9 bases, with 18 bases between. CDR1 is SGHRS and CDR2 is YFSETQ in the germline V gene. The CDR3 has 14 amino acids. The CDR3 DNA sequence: TGCGCCAGCAGCTACCGGGACTCCCGGCCGGCCCAGTACTTC. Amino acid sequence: CASSYRDSRPAQYF.

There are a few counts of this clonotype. Here the CDR3 reads CASSLLGQGTEAFF. CDR3 DNA sequence: TGCGCCAGCAGCTTGCTGGGACAGGGCACTGAAGCTTTCTTT. J is TRBJ1-1 and V is TRBV5-1; 9 bases agree with TRBD1. In germline, CDR1 is SGHRS, CDR2 YFSETQ. The trim removed 1 base at V and 4 bases at J, leaving 2 bases unmatched. The CDR3 is 14 residues long.

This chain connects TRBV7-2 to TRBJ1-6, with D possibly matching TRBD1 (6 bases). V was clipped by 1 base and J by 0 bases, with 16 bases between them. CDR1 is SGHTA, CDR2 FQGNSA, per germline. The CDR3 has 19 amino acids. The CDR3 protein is CASSLGPGDMNSYNSPLHF. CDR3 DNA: TGTGCCAGCAGCTTAGGCCCCGGGGACATGAACTCCTATAATTCACCCCTCCACTTT.

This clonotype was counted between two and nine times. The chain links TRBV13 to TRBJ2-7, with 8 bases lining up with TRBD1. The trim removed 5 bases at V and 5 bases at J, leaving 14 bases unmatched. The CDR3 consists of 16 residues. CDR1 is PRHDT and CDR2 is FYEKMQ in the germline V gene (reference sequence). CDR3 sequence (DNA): TGTGCCAGCAGCACCAAAGCCGGGACAGGATGGCACGAGCAGTACTTC. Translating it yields CASSTKAGTGWHEQYF.

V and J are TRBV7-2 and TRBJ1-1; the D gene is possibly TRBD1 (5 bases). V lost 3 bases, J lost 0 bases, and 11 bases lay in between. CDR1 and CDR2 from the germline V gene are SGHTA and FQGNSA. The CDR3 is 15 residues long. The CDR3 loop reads CASSLDIGVNTEAFF. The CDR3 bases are TGTGCCAGCAGCTTGGATATAGGGGTGAACACTGAAGCTTTCTTT.

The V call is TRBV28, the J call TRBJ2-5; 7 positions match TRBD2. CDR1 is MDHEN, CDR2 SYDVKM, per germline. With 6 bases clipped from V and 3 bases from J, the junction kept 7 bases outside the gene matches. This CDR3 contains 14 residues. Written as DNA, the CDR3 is TGTGCCAGCAGACTGACTAGCCCGAAAGAGACCCAGTACTTC. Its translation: CASRLTSPKETQYF.

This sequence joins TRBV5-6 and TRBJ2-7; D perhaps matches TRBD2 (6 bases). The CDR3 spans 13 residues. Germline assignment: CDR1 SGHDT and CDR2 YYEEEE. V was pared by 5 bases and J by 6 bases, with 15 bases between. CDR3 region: CASRPWEVVEQYF. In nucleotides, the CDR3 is TGTGCCAGCAGGCCGTGGGAGGTGGTCGAGCAGTACTTC.

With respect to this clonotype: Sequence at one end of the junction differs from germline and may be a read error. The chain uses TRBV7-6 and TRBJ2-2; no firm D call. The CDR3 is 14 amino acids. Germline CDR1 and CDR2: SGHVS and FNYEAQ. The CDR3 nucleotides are TGTGCCAGCAGCTTAGGGCCCCCCTACAATGAGCAGTTTTTT. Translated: CASSLGPPYNEQFF.

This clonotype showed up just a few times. This chain's CDR3 is CASRPGISGYTF. DNA for the CDR3: TGTGCCAGCAGGCCAGGAATCAGTGGCTACACCTTC. The chain is built from TRBV6-5 and TRBJ1-2; D gene unclear. Germline V gives CDR1 MNHEY, CDR2 SVGAGI. This CDR3 is built from 12 residues. The V gene lost 6 bases and the J gene lost 7 bases, with 12 bases spanning the gap.

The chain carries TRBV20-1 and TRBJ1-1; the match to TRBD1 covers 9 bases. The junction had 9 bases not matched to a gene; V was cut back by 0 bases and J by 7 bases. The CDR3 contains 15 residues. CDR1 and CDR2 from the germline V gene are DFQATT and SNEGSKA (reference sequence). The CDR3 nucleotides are TGCAGTGCTAGAGACCGCGGACAGGGGAAATTTGAAGCTTTCTTT. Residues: CSARDRGQGKFEAFF.

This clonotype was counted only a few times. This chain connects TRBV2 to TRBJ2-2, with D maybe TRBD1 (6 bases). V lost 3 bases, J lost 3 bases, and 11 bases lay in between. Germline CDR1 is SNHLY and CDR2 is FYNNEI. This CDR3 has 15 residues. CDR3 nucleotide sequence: TGTGCCAGCAGTGACCAGAACAGGGACACCGGGGAGCTGTTTTTT. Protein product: CASSDQNRDTGELFF. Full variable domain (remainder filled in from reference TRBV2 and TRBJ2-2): EPEVTQTPSHQVTQMGQEVILRCVPISNHLYFYWYRQILGQKVEFLVSFYNNEISEKSEIFDDQFSVERPDGSNFTLKIRSTKLEDSAMYFCASSDQNRDTGELFFGEGSRLTVL.